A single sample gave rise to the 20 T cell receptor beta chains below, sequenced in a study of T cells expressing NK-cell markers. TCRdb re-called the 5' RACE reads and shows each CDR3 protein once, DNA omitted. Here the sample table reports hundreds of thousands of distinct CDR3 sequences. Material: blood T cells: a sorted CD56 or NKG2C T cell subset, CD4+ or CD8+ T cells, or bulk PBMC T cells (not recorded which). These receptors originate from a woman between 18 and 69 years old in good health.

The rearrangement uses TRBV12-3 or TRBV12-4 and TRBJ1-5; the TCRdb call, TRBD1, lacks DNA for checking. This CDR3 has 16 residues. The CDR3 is CASSPPPGLINQPQHF.

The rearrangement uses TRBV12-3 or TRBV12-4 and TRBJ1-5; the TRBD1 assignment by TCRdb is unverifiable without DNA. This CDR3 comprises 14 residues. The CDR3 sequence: CASSDDRGNQPQHF.

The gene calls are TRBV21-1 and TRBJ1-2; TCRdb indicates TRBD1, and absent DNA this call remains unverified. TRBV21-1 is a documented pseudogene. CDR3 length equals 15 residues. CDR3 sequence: CASSRTAGAYYGYTF.

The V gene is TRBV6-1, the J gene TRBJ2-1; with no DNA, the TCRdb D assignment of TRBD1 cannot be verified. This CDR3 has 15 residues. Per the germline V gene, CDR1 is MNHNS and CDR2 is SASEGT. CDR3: CATRRTPVSYNEQFF.

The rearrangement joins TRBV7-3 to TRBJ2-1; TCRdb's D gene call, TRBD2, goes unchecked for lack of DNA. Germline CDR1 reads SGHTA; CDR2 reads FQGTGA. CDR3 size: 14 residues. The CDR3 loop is CASSFLAGSGEQFF.

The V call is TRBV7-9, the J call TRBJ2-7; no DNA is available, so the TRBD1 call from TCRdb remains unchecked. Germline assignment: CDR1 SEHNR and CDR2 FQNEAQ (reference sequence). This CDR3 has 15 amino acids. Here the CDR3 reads CASSPDRIRENEQYF. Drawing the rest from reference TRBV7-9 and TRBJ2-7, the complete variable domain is DTGVSQNPRHKITKRGQNVTFRCDPISEHNRLYWYRQTLGQGPEFLTYFQNEAQLEKSRLLSDRFSAERPKGSFSTLEIQRTEQGDSAMYLCASSPDRIRENEQYFGPGTRLTVT.

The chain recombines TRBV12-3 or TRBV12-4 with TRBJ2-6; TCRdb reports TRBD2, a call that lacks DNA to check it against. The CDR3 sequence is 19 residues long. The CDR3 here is CASSYSGLAQSSGANVLTF.

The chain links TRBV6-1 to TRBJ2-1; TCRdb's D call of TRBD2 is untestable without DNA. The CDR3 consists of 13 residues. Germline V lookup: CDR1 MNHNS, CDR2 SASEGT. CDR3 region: CASSDTGPTQAVF.

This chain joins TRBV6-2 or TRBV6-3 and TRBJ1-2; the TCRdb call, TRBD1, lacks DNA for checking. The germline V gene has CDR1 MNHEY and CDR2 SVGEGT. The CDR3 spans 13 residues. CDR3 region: CASSPTGTYGYTF.

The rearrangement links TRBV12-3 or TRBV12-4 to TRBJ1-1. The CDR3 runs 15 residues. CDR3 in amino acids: CASSLALRSNTEAFF.

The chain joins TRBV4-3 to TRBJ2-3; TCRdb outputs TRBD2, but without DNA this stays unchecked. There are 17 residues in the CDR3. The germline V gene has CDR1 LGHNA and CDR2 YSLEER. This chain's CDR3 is CASSLLGRGAGPDTQYF.

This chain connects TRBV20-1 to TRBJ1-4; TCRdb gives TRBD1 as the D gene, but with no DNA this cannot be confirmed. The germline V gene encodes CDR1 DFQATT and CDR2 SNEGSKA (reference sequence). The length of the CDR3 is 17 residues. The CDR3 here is CSASRSGTGTSREKLFF.

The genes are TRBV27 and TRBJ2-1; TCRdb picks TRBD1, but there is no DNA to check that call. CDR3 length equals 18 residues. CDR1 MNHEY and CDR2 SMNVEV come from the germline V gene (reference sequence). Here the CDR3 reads CASSSLRAGTGRSNEQFF.

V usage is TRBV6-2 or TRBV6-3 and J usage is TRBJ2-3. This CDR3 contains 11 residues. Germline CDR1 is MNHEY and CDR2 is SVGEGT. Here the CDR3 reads CASRAGYTQYF.

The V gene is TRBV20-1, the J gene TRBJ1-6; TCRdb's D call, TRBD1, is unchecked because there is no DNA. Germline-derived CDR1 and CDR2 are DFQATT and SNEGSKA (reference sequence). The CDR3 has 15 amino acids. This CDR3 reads CSAINRGRRNSPLHF.

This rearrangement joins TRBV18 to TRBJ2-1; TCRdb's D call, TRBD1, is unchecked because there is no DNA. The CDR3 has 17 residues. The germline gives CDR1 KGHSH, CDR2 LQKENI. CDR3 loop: CASSPIWAPGTYNEQFF.

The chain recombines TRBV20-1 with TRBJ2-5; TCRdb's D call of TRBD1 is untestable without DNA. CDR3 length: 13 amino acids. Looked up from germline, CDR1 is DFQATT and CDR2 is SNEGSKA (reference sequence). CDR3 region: CSARVGQEETQYF.

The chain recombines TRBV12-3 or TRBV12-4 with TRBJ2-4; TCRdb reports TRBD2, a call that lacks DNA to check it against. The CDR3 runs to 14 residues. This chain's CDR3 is CASSSSSGSVIQYF.

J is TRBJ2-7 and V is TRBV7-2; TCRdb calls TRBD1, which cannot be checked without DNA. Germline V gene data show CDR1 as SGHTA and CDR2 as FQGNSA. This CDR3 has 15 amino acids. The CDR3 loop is CASSAARDRSYEQYF.

CDR3: CASSQTGTGWRETQYF. This rearrangement joins TRBV12-3 or TRBV12-4 to TRBJ2-5; the D call of TRBD1 rests on TCRdb alone, since no DNA is present to check it. The CDR3 runs to 16 residues.